This TCR beta chain stems from a study of blood T cell repertoires in COVID-19. Assay: immunoSEQ multiplex PCR; the TCRdb copy retains only in-frame clones and omits some. The table records around 300,000 clones, 70% to 90% of them present only once. V lost 4 bases and J lost 1, with 19 bases in between. CDR1 is SGHVS and CDR2 is FNYEAQ in the germline V gene. This CDR3 comprises 17 residues. The clonotype was recovered from a woman between 25 and 40 years old who had recovered from COVID-19. What was sequenced was PBMCs or T cells enriched from blood (not recorded which). This chain connects TRBV7-6 to TRBJ1-1, with D tentatively TRBD1 (5 bases). DNA for the CDR3: TGTGCCAGCAGCTCCTACCCAGGGCTAGGGGAGAACACTGAAGCTTTCTTT. Translated, it gives CASSSYPGLGENTEAFF. The whole variable domain, remainder taken from reference TRBV7-6 and TRBJ1-1, is GAGVSQSPRYKVTKRGQDVALRCDPISGHVSLYWYRQALGQGPEFLTYFNYEAQQDKSGLPNDRFSAERPEGSISTLTIQRTEQRDSAMYRCASSSYPGLGENTEAFFGQGTRLTVV.